The 20 T cell receptor beta chains below were found in one sample sequenced in a study of blood T cell repertoires in COVID-19. Some clones are missing from TCRdb's copy, which holds only in-frame ones; the method was immunoSEQ multiplex PCR. The profile covers approximately 210,000 clones, with about 85% appearing a single time and 0.72% taken by the ten largest. The sequenced material came from peripheral blood. Receptors were obtained from a man in his forties or fifties with acute or convalescent COVID-19.

CDR3 bases: TGTGCCAGCAGCTCATCTAGCGGGAGGATTCAGTACTTC. It encodes CASSSSSGRIQYF. The genes are TRBV11-3 and TRBJ2-4; 11 bases match TRBD2. This CDR3 contains 13 residues. V lost 4 bases, J lost 10 bases, and 3 bases stayed unmatched. In germline, CDR1 is SGHNT, CDR2 YENEEA. Full variable domain (rest looked up from reference TRBV11-3 and TRBJ2-4): EAGVVQSPRYKIIEKKQPVAFWCNPISGHNTLYWYLQNLGQGPELLIRYENEEAVDDSQLPKDRFSAERLKGVDSTLKIQPAELGDSAVYLCASSSSSGRIQYFGAGTRLSVL.

The sample holds a few counts of this clone. The genes are TRBV27 and TRBJ1-1; D is unclear. Germline CDR1 and CDR2: MNHEY and SMNVEV (reference sequence). The CDR3 runs to 17 residues. Deletions cut 2 bases from V and 1 base from J, with 17 bases between. The CDR3 DNA sequence: TGTGCCAGCAGTTTAGGGTGGCGCTCAGCGTCGAACACTGAAGCTTTCTTT. Amino acid sequence: CASSLGWRSASNTEAFF.

The rearrangement links TRBV3-1 (or the pseudogene TRBV3-2) to TRBJ2-3; D is perhaps TRBD1 (6 bases). The CDR3 has 16 residues. The germline V and J ends were trimmed by 0 bases and 2 bases, with 12 bases remaining between them. Per germline, CDR1 LGHDT and CDR2 YNNKEL (reference sequence). The CDR3: CASSQDGQSFTDTQYF. The CDR3 DNA follows: TGTGCCAGCAGCCAAGATGGACAGTCTTTCACAGATACGCAGTATTTT.

The V and J genes are TRBV16 and TRBJ1-5; D not certain. The CDR3 is 15 amino acids. Germline-derived CDR1 and CDR2 are KGHSY and FQNENV. Trimming took off 5 bases at V and 3 bases at J, with 14 bases between the two ends. Written as DNA, the CDR3 is TGTGCCAGCAGCTCTTACGGAGGTATCAATCAGCCCCAGCATTTT. Protein: CASSSYGGINQPQHF.

The chain carries TRBV7-2 and TRBJ2-7; 8 nucleotides line up with TRBD2. The CDR3 covers 14 residues. Unmatched junction bases numbered 5, after V lost 3 bases and J lost 4 bases. The germline V gene has CDR1 SGHTA and CDR2 FQGNSA. For the CDR3, the DNA is TGTGCCAGCAGCTTGGCGACTAGCGTATACGAGCAGTACTTC. Amino acid sequence: CASSLATSVYEQYF.

The chain combines TRBV4-2 with TRBJ1-4, with TRBD1 matching over 7 bases. The CDR3 is 20 residues long. V was clipped by 3 bases and J by 1 base; unmatched bases: 17. Germline V gene data show CDR1 as LGHNA and CDR2 as YNFKEQ. The chain's CDR3 is CASSHRLRQGKEGTNEKLFF. In nucleotides, the CDR3 is TGTGCCAGCAGCCACCGTCTACGACAGGGAAAGGAGGGAACTAATGAAAAACTGTTTTTT.

The gene calls are TRBV12-3 or TRBV12-4 and TRBJ1-3; TRBD1 might be the D (6 bases). This CDR3 region has 13 residues. V dropped 8 bases and J dropped 0 bases, with 8 bases sitting between them. This chain's CDR3 is CASGGTSGNTIYF. CDR3 nucleotides: TGTGCCAGCGGGGGCACCTCTGGAAACACCATATATTTT.

V usage is TRBV28 and J usage is TRBJ1-2; no definite D call. V was shortened by 5 bases and J by 8 bases, with 15 bases between the two germline ends. The CDR3 runs 13 residues. CDR1 and CDR2 from the germline V gene are MDHEN and SYDVKM. In DNA form, the CDR3 reads TGTGCCAGCAGTCCGGTACACTGGAGGGGCTACACCTTC. Its translation is CASSPVHWRGYTF.

V and J are TRBV6-5 and TRBJ1-5, with D tentatively TRBD1 (5 bases). Germline V lookup: CDR1 MNHEY, CDR2 SVGAGI. The CDR3 runs to 15 residues. Trimming shortened V by 0 bases and J by 5 bases, and 11 bases separated the two germline ends. The DNA for the CDR3 is TGTGCCAGCAGTTACTCGTCAGGGCAGGATCAGCCCCAGCATTTT. Protein sequence: CASSYSSGQDQPQHF.

In this sample, this clone turned up a few times. The rearrangement links TRBV28 to TRBJ1-2; 7 nucleotides align to TRBD1. CDR1 is MDHEN and CDR2 is SYDVKM in the germline V gene. V was clipped by 5 bases and J by 7 bases; unmatched bases: 10. The length of the CDR3 is 14 residues. DNA of the CDR3: TGTGCCAGCAGTCGGGGGCCGACAGGGATTGGCTACACCTTC. Translated, it gives CASSRGPTGIGYTF.

CDR3 DNA: TGCAGCGTTGAAGTCAACCGGCACAGTGAAGCTTTCTTT. This gives the protein CSVEVNRHSEAFF. The chain is built from TRBV29-1 and TRBJ1-1, with no clear D. There are 13 residues in the CDR3. Germline V lookup: CDR1 SQVTM, CDR2 ANQGSEA. V was clipped by 1 base and J by 7 bases, with 13 bases between them.

The V call is TRBV7-9, the J call TRBJ2-7; 9 nucleotides align to TRBD1. This CDR3 region has 16 residues. Per germline, CDR1 SEHNR and CDR2 FQNEAQ (reference sequence). V trimming: 5 bases; J trimming: 5 bases; junction bases outside the gene matches: 13. CDR3 sequence reads: CASSIASGTGSNEQYF. The CDR3 coding sequence is TGTGCCAGCAGCATTGCATCCGGGACAGGGTCTAACGAGCAGTACTTC.

This clone came up once. J is TRBJ1-2 and V is TRBV15; 7 bases map to TRBD1. V trimming: 2 bases; J trimming: 3 bases; junction bases outside the gene matches: 9. Germline CDR1 reads LNHNV; CDR2 reads YYDKDF (reference sequence). This CDR3 contains 16 residues. The CDR3 here is CATSRSQGSGYYGYTF. CDR3 sequence (DNA): TGTGCCACCAGCAGATCACAGGGGAGTGGTTACTATGGCTACACCTTC.

The rearrangement links TRBV9 to TRBJ2-7, with D perhaps TRBD2 (6 bases). With 0 bases removed from V and 4 bases from J, the gap between germline ends came to 14 bases. CDR3 length: 15 amino acids. CDR1 is SGDLS, CDR2 YYNGEE, per germline. Here the CDR3 reads CASSVDGTGTYEQYF. DNA of the CDR3: TGTGCCAGCAGCGTAGATGGGACTGGAACTTACGAGCAGTACTTC. Full variable domain (rest looked up from reference TRBV9 and TRBJ2-7): DSGVTQTPKHLITATGQRVTLRCSPRSGDLSVYWYQQSLDQGLQFLIQYYNGEERAKGNILERFSAQQFPDLHSELNLSSLELGDSALYFCASSVDGTGTYEQYFGPGTRLTVT.

The V call is TRBV6-5, the J call TRBJ1-5; 8 positions match TRBD1. Trimming took 6 bases from V and 4 from J; bases not matched to a gene: 8. Germline loops: CDR1 MNHEY, CDR2 SVGAGI. This CDR3 is built from 15 residues. The CDR3 spells CASSPDRAWNQPQHF. The DNA of the CDR3 is TGTGCCAGCAGCCCGGACAGGGCCTGGAATCAGCCCCAGCATTTT.

V and J are TRBV25-1 and TRBJ2-7, with 9 bases lining up with TRBD1. This CDR3 has 14 amino acids. V lost 3 bases to trimming and J lost 5 bases; unmatched junction nucleotides: 5. The V gene's germline CDR1 is MGHDK and CDR2 SYGVNS. CDR3 bases: TGTGCCAGCAGTGATCCTCGGGACAGGGACGAGCAGTACTTC. As protein: CASSDPRDRDEQYF.

This clone has just one count. This chain uses TRBV19 with TRBJ2-2; TRBD1 is a possible D gene (5 bases). V lost 6 bases, J lost 6 bases, and 11 bases lay in between. CDR1 and CDR2 from the germline V gene are LNHDA and SQIVND (reference sequence). The length of the CDR3 is 13 residues. The DNA for the CDR3 is TGTGCCAGTAGCAGGACCAGGGCCGGGGAGCTGTTTTTT. Translation gives CASSRTRAGELFF.

Only one count was recorded for this clone. The chain couples TRBV7-8 to TRBJ1-6; D is perhaps TRBD1 (5 bases). V lost 5 bases, J lost 5 bases, and 16 bases lay in between. Germline loops: CDR1 SGHVS, CDR2 FQNEAQ. The CDR3 contains 16 residues. The CDR3 region is CASSPREWGDNSPLHF. The CDR3 nucleotides are TGTGCCAGCAGCCCCCGAGAATGGGGGGATAATTCACCCCTCCACTTT.

The V gene is TRBV29-1, the J gene TRBJ1-2; maybe TRBD1 (6 bases). CDR3 length equals 12 residues. Germline V gene sequence: CDR1 SQVTM, CDR2 ANQGSEA. The V gene lost 6 bases and the J gene lost 7 bases, with 15 bases spanning the gap. The CDR3 loop is CSVGEGDRGYTF. The CDR3 DNA reads TGCAGCGTGGGGGAGGGGGATCGTGGCTACACCTTC.

J is TRBJ1-2 and V is TRBV11-2, with D perhaps matching TRBD1 (6 bases). The V gene lost 5 bases and the J gene lost 4 bases, with 17 bases spanning the gap. The CDR3 totals 15 residues. Germline CDR1 SGHAT, CDR2 FQNNGV. CDR3 residues: CASSPGQTGSYGYTF. In DNA form, the CDR3 reads TGTGCCAGCAGCCCCGGGCAAACAGGGTCCTATGGCTACACCTTC.